The 9 T cell receptor beta chains below come from one sample, sequenced in a study of regulatory T cells in long-lasting Graves disease. For TCR beta, libraries came from iRepertoire HTBI primers and Arm-PCR of CDR3 regions. TCRdb re-analysed the multiplex PCR reads in MiXCR, keeping a single row per CDR3 protein. This sample has fewer than 400,000 distinct CDR3 sequences, with about 18% found just once. Time point: newly diagnosed GD, antithyroid drugs for less than 3 months. Extracted RNA from PBMCs served as the source of the TCR library. Sequenced material: peripheral blood mononuclear cells (PBMCs), taken at new diagnosis, from a patient treated with antithyroid drugs. Receptors originate from a female donor with Graves disease.

At least ten counts were recorded for this clonotype. The chain carries TRBV6-1 and TRBJ1-5; 7 nucleotides agree with TRBD1. CDR1 MNHNS and CDR2 SASEGT come from the germline V gene. V lost 5 bases and J lost 6; bases outside the gene matches: 7. The length of the CDR3 is 14 residues. The CDR3 region is CASSRDSGGQPQHF. DNA for the CDR3: TGTGCCAGCAGTAGGGACAGTGGGGGTCAGCCCCAGCATTTT.

This clonotype was counted only a few times. This chain joins TRBV12-3 or TRBV12-4 and TRBJ2-3; 8 bases agree with TRBD1. The trim removed 6 bases at V and 7 bases at J, leaving 6 bases unmatched. This CDR3 contains 13 residues. The CDR3 DNA follows: TGTGCCAGCAGCGGGACAGGCCGGAATACGCAGTATTTT. It encodes CASSGTGRNTQYF.

This clonotype has at least ten counts. V gene TRBV19 combines with J gene TRBJ2-7; D may be TRBD1 (6 bases). Deletions cut 7 bases from V and 3 bases from J, with 25 bases between. Germline values: CDR1 LNHDA, CDR2 SQIVND (reference sequence). The CDR3 totals 17 residues. The CDR3 reads CASTPTSSWTARYEQYF. The CDR3 DNA reads as TGTGCCAGTACTCCGACGAGTAGCTGGACAGCGCGCTACGAGCAGTACTTC. Looking up the rest from reference TRBV19 and TRBJ2-7 gives the full variable domain: DGGITQSPKYLFRKEGQNVTLSCEQNLNHDAMYWYRQDPGQGLRLIYYSQIVNDFQKGDIAEGYSVSREKKESFPLTVTSAQKNPTAFYLCASTPTSSWTARYEQYFGPGTRLTVT.

The chain joins TRBV30 to TRBJ2-7, with unresolved D. The CDR3 is made up of 14 amino acids. Germline assignment: CDR1 GTSNPN and CDR2 SVGIG (reference sequence). V lost 1 base and J lost 3, with 13 bases in between. CDR3: CAWSDRSRNYEQYF. CDR3 coding DNA: TGTGCCTGGAGTGACCGGTCTAGAAACTACGAGCAGTACTTC.

This chain connects TRBV6-9 to TRBJ1-2; D is possibly TRBD1 (6 bases). Trimming cost V 3 bases and J 3 bases, with 14 bases left between them. The germline V gene has CDR1 MNHGY and CDR2 SVAAGI. The CDR3 extends over 15 amino acids. CDR3 DNA sequence: TGTGCCAGCAGTTACTATGGGGGCGCGGACTATGGCTACACCTTC. Protein product: CASSYYGGADYGYTF.

This clonotype was counted many times. This chain uses TRBV4-1 with TRBJ2-3; maybe TRBD2 (6 bases). The CDR3 is 17 residues long. The V end was cut by 0 bases, the J end by 0 bases, with 13 bases between. Germline loops: CDR1 MGHRA, CDR2 YSYEKL. The CDR3 DNA reads as TGCGCCAGCAGCCAAGAAGGTGGCGGGATCAGCACAGATACGCAGTATTTT. Translating it yields CASSQEGGGISTDTQYF.

This clonotype was observed a handful of times. The genes are TRBV13 and TRBJ1-4; 8 bases align to TRBD1. CDR3 length: 15 residues. The V segment lost 5 bases and the J segment 8 bases; nucleotides outside the gene matches: 10. The germline V gene encodes CDR1 PRHDT and CDR2 FYEKMQ (reference sequence). The CDR3 DNA is TGTGCCAGCAGCCTAAGACAGGGGTCGAGAGAAAAACTGTTTTTT. Protein: CASSLRQGSREKLFF.

Ten or more counts support this clonotype. The V call is TRBV9, the J call TRBJ2-1, with D tentatively TRBD2 (7 bases). Trimming cost V 1 base and J 8 bases, with 19 bases left between them. Germline V gene lookup returns CDR1 SGDLS and CDR2 YYNGEE. The CDR3 consists of 16 residues. CDR3 coding DNA: TGTGCCAGCAGCGTAAGTGGGGGGGGGCTGGACCATGAGCAGTTCTTC. Translated: CASSVSGGGLDHEQFF. Combining the CDR3 with reference TRBV9 and TRBJ2-1 gives the whole variable domain DSGVTQTPKHLITATGQRVTLRCSPRSGDLSVYWYQQSLDQGLQFLIQYYNGEERAKGNILERFSAQQFPDLHSELNLSSLELGDSALYFCASSVSGGGLDHEQFFGPGTRLTVL.

In this sample, this clonotype turned up many times. The chain combines TRBV6-1 with TRBJ2-3; possibly TRBD1 or TRBD2 for D (5 bases each). V shed 4 bases and J shed 0 bases, with 14 bases lying between them. CDR1 is MNHNS and CDR2 is SASEGT in the germline V gene. The CDR3 covers 16 residues. CDR3 DNA sequence: TGTGCCAGCAGTGTTTGGGGGAGTAGGAGCACAGATACGCAGTATTTT. It translates to CASSVWGSRSTDTQYF.